The subject of this entry is one T cell receptor beta chain. Its cognate antigen is unknown. The data belong to a study of T cell repertoires and HLA-DP antigens. Overall study context: Donor ages ranged from 18-to-29 to 60-to-69; a couple of men, one woman. DNA input averaged 218.4 ng in sorted CD137+CD4+ and roughly 1.2 ug in pre-culture CD4+.

The protocol was immunoSEQ multiplex PCR, while the TCRdb copy is restricted to in-frame clones and leaves out a portion. The sample has over 100,000 clones, over 90% seen once. CDR1 is SEHNR and CDR2 is FQNEAQ in the germline V gene (reference sequence). Unmatched junction bases numbered 6, after V lost 5 bases and J lost 2 bases. CDR3 length: 16 amino acids. This receptor was identified in a woman between 18 and 29 years old in good health and CMV-seronegative. Sequencing input: CD4+ T cells from PBMCs. V usage is TRBV7-9 and J usage is TRBJ2-3; 11 bases are a match to TRBD2. The DNA of the CDR3 is TGTGCCAGCAGCACCGGGACTAGCGGTCTCACAGATACGCAGTATTTT. It codes for CASSTGTSGLTDTQYF.